The clone carrying this TCR beta chain has a handful of counts. Its cognate antigen is unknown. The data derive from a study of CD8 T cells in ankylosing spondylitis. Broader study findings: Significant enrichment of disease-linked clones was reportedly seen in matched ankylosing spondylitis synovial fluid. Some of the motif variants had earlier been found in reactive arthritis patients' fluid and blood. CD8+ by phenotype, disease-linked clones were relatively rare in peripheral blood.

Construction of TCR beta libraries was performed using quantitative 5'-RACE with molecular barcodes. TCRdb re-called the 5' RACE reads through MiXCR, storing one row per CDR3 protein. The sample lists about 220,000 distinct CDR3 sequences; 10% to 13% were seen once. The receptor's source is a male donor with ankylosing spondylitis or in good health (not recorded which). The sample was blood, either unsorted or a sorted T cell fraction (not recorded which).

CDR3 DNA sequence: TGTGCCAGCACTGTGACAGGCAGCTCTGGGGCCAACGTCCTGACTTTC. Amino acids: CASTVTGSSGANVLTF. This chain links TRBV2 with TRBJ2-6, with D possibly TRBD1 on 6 matching bases. The CDR3 consists of 16 residues. Germline V lookup: CDR1 SNHLY, CDR2 FYNNEI. V was clipped by 7 bases and J by 0 bases, with 13 bases between them.